Shown below are 24 T cell receptor beta chains from a single sample sequenced in a study of blood T cell repertoires in COVID-19. Data came from immunoSEQ multiplex PCR; TCRdb stores just in-frame clones and leaves some out. Here the sample spans about 320,000 clones, around 84% being singletons. Sequences were obtained from PBMCs or T cells enriched from blood (not recorded which). The receptor set was obtained from a woman aged 18-29 years who had recovered from COVID-19.

This clone was seen a few times. Other DNA sequences in the sample encode the same CDR3. The chain has TRBV10-1 and TRBJ1-5; possibly TRBD1 for D (5 bases). The germline V gene encodes CDR1 WNHNN and CDR2 SYGVQD (reference sequence). Trimming left V 2 bases short and J 4 bases short, with 6 bases between. CDR3 length: 13 amino acids. The CDR3 here is CASSEGGNQPQHF. CDR3 coding DNA: TGCGCCAGCAGTGAGGGGGGGAATCAGCCCCAGCATTTT.

J is TRBJ2-3 and V is TRBV10-3, with 7 bases aligning to TRBD1. The germline CDR1 and CDR2 sequences are ENHRY and SYGVKD. This CDR3 has 17 residues. V gave up 6 bases and J gave up 3 bases; unmatched junction bases: 15. CDR3 sequence reads: CAIRGTTGELRTDTQYF. CDR3 nucleotides: TGTGCCATCAGGGGTACCACAGGGGAGCTCAGGACAGATACGCAGTATTTT.

CDR3 coding DNA: TGTGCCAGCAGTTACCCCGGGTCGGGCGAGCAGTACTTC. This translates into CASSYPGSGEQYF. V and J are TRBV6-5 and TRBJ2-7; D not certain. V was cut by 2 bases and J by 6 bases, with 11 bases left in between. Germline V gene lookup returns CDR1 MNHEY and CDR2 SVGAGI. This CDR3 is 13 amino acids long.

The CDR3 DNA follows: TGTGCCAGCAGCTTAGCGCGGCGGACAGGGAGCTACGAGCAGTACTTC. Translating gives CASSLARRTGSYEQYF. V is TRBV7-8 and J is TRBJ2-7; 8 bases match TRBD1. The V and J ends lost 0 bases and 3 bases, in that order; junction bases with no gene match: 7. The CDR3 totals 16 residues. Germline V CDR1 and CDR2: SGHVS, FQNEAQ.

This rearrangement joins TRBV5-6 to TRBJ1-6; D call uncertain. In germline, CDR1 is SGHDT, CDR2 YYEEEE. This CDR3 is built from 14 residues. The V gene lost 5 bases and the J gene lost 7 bases, with 13 bases spanning the gap. CDR3 sequence: CASSSGILNSPLHF. DNA of the CDR3: TGTGCCAGCAGTTCCGGGATATTGAATTCACCCCTCCACTTT.

The chain links TRBV10-2 to TRBJ2-7; 9 nucleotides align to TRBD1. There are 15 residues in the CDR3. Germline CDR1 WSHSY, CDR2 SAAADI. The V segment lost 8 bases and the J segment 3 bases; nucleotides outside the gene matches: 11. CDR3 in amino acids: CASGWTGTGLYEQYF. Here the CDR3 DNA reads TGCGCCAGCGGCTGGACCGGGACAGGGCTCTACGAGCAGTACTTC.

The chain recombines TRBV27 with TRBJ2-3; 11 bases fit TRBD2. CDR3 length equals 15 residues. In germline, CDR1 is MNHEY, CDR2 SMNVEV (reference sequence). V gave up 5 bases and J gave up 5 bases; unmatched junction bases: 6. The CDR3 reads CASSVAGGPGDTQYF. The CDR3 nucleotides are TGTGCCAGCAGTGTAGCGGGAGGGCCGGGAGATACGCAGTATTTT.

This clone was picked up one time. This chain joins TRBV27 and TRBJ1-1; 9 nucleotides agree with TRBD1. The CDR3 contains 14 residues. Losses at the gene ends were 4 bases for V and 5 bases for J; bases not matched to a gene: 5. From germline, CDR1 is MNHEY and CDR2 SMNVEV (reference sequence). The chain's CDR3 is CASSSGQGNTEAFF. For the CDR3, the DNA is TGTGCCAGCAGTTCGGGACAGGGAAATACTGAAGCTTTCTTT.

The chain links TRBV9 to TRBJ2-2; D uncertain. Germline V gene data show CDR1 as SGDLS and CDR2 as YYNGEE. CDR3 length equals 13 residues. V dropped 0 bases and J dropped 7 bases, with 7 bases sitting between them. The CDR3 DNA sequence: TGTGCCAGCAGCGTAGAAGCTGACGGGGAGCTGTTTTTT. The encoded protein is CASSVEADGELFF.

This chain links TRBV6-5 with TRBJ2-3; D is undetermined. Trimming removed 7 bases at V and 7 bases at J, with 15 bases between. Germline assignment: CDR1 MNHEY and CDR2 SVGAGI. There are 13 residues in the CDR3. CDR3 in DNA: TGTGCCAGCACTACAGAACTTCGGTATACGCAGTATTTT. It specifies CASTTELRYTQYF.

The chain has TRBV7-3 and TRBJ1-1; no reliable D call. The CDR3 has 13 amino acids. The V end was cut by 2 bases, the J end by 4 bases, with 8 bases between. Germline V gene data show CDR1 as SGHTA and CDR2 as FQGTGA. This CDR3 reads CASSLAAGTEAFF. The CDR3 DNA reads as TGTGCCAGCAGCTTAGCGGCGGGCACTGAAGCTTTCTTT.

The chain recombines TRBV2 with TRBJ2-7; 7 positions agree with TRBD1. The CDR3 covers 14 residues. The V gene's germline CDR1 is SNHLY and CDR2 FYNNEI. V dropped 6 bases and J dropped 0; count of bases not matched to a gene: 5. DNA for the CDR3: TGTGCCAGCAGGGAACAGGGGAACTCCTACGAGCAGTACTTC. It yields the protein CASREQGNSYEQYF.

The CDR3 coding sequence is TGTGCCAGTAGTATAGGACAGATTCCGCCCCAGCATTTT. Its protein is CASSIGQIPPQHF. The rearrangement joins TRBV19 to TRBJ1-5, with TRBD1 as a possible D gene (5 bases). V lost 1 base and J lost 9, with 10 bases in between. Germline V CDR1 and CDR2: LNHDA, SQIVND (reference sequence). The CDR3 totals 13 residues.

The chain couples TRBV27 to TRBJ2-1; maybe TRBD1 (5 bases). CDR1 and CDR2 (germline): MNHEY, SMNVEV (reference sequence). The CDR3 is made up of 14 amino acids. V lost 5 bases to trimming and J lost 7 bases, with 15 bases between them. CDR3 nucleotides: TGTGCCAGCAGTGACCAGGGCTCCTTGAATGAGCAGTTCTTC. It is translated as CASSDQGSLNEQFF.

CDR3 bases: TGTCCCGGCGACACCCGGTTCACAGATACGCAGTATTTT. This codes for CPGDTRFTDTQYF. The chain recombines TRBV12-3 or TRBV12-4 with TRBJ2-3; no firm D call. The CDR3 loop spans 13 amino acids.

The chain joins TRBV3-1 (or the pseudogene TRBV3-2) to TRBJ1-2; D is perhaps TRBD1 (5 bases). Trimming took off 4 bases at V and 8 bases at J, with 20 bases between the two ends. The CDR3 consists of 15 residues. Per germline, CDR1 LGHDT and CDR2 YNNKEL (reference sequence). In DNA, the CDR3 is TGTGCCAGCAGCCCCCGGACAAGACACGATAGAGGCTACACCTTC. This codes for CASSPRTRHDRGYTF.

This chain uses TRBV15 with TRBJ1-1; tentative D call: TRBD1 (5 bases). CDR3 length: 17 amino acids. Per germline, CDR1 LNHNV and CDR2 YYDKDF (reference sequence). With 0 bases removed from V and 4 bases from J, the gap between germline ends came to 18 bases. The CDR3 nucleotides are TGTGCCACCAGCAGAGATAGGTTAAGGGCCGGGGGCACTGAAGCTTTCTTT. As protein: CATSRDRLRAGGTEAFF.

The genes are TRBV6-4 and TRBJ1-2; a weak D match, TRBD1 (5 bases). The germline CDR1 and CDR2 sequences are MRHNA and SNTAGT. The CDR3 is made up of 13 amino acids. The germline V and J ends were trimmed by 0 bases and 8 bases, with 10 bases remaining between them. The CDR3, as DNA: TGTGCCAGCAGTGACTCGTCAGGGCGAGGCTACACCTTC. Protein product: CASSDSSGRGYTF.

The rearrangement uses TRBV10-3 and TRBJ2-7, with 7 bases that match TRBD1. CDR1 is ENHRY and CDR2 is SYGVKD in the germline V gene. J was trimmed by 3 bases and V by 4 bases; bases with no gene match: 6. This CDR3 comprises 14 residues. The CDR3 here is CAISVVGQVYEQYF. The CDR3 nucleotides read TGTGCCATCAGTGTGGTAGGACAGGTCTACGAGCAGTACTTC.

This chain connects TRBV11-2 to TRBJ1-2, with TRBD1 matching over 7 bases. Germline loops: CDR1 SGHAT, CDR2 FQNNGV. CDR3 length: 15 amino acids. The J segment lost 2 bases and the V segment lost 3 bases, leaving 6 bases of the junction unmatched. The CDR3 coding sequence is TGTGCCAGCAGCTTCAGACAGGGCCCCAACTATGGCTACACCTTC. Protein sequence: CASSFRQGPNYGYTF. The complete variable domain, with remaining parts taken from reference TRBV11-2 and TRBJ1-2, reads EAGVAQSPRYKIIEKRQSVAFWCNPISGHATLYWYQQILGQGPKLLIQFQNNGVVDDSQLPKDRFSAERLKGVDSTLKIQPAKLEDSAVYLCASSFRQGPNYGYTFGSGTRLTVV.

The chain joins TRBV18 to TRBJ1-1; 8 nucleotides align to TRBD1. The trim removed 3 bases at V and 3 bases at J, leaving 6 bases unmatched. The CDR3 runs to 15 residues. Germline values: CDR1 KGHSH, CDR2 LQKENI. In DNA, the CDR3 is TGTGCCAGCTCACCGAGACAGGGGACGGACACTGAAGCTTTCTTT. This encodes CASSPRQGTDTEAFF.

This clone was seen once. This sequence joins TRBV29-1 and TRBJ1-1, with D perhaps TRBD1 (6 bases). The ends were cut back, 3 bases at V and 1 base at J, with 12 bases in the middle. Per germline, CDR1 SQVTM and CDR2 ANQGSEA. This CDR3 comprises 14 residues. Here the CDR3 reads CSVEGGLGNTEAFF. CDR3 sequence (DNA): TGCAGCGTTGAGGGGGGGCTCGGGAACACTGAAGCTTTCTTT.

The chain employs TRBV13 and TRBJ1-6, with D possibly being TRBD1 (5 bases). With 5 bases removed from V and 7 bases from J, the gap between germline ends came to 15 bases. The CDR3 loop spans 15 amino acids. Germline lookup yields CDR1 PRHDT and CDR2 FYEKMQ (reference sequence). The DNA of the CDR3 is TGTGCCAGCAGCCCTAGTCAGGGAAAGAATTCACCCCTCCACTTT. This translates into CASSPSQGKNSPLHF.

J is TRBJ1-1 and V is TRBV6-5; TRBD1 might be the D (5 bases). This CDR3 is built from 15 residues. Trimming took off 4 bases at V and 3 bases at J, with 15 bases between the two ends. Germline values: CDR1 MNHEY, CDR2 SVGAGI. The DNA of the CDR3 is TGTGCCAGCAGTTCTCCAGGGAAAAGGTACACTGAAGCTTTCTTT. This encodes CASSSPGKRYTEAFF.